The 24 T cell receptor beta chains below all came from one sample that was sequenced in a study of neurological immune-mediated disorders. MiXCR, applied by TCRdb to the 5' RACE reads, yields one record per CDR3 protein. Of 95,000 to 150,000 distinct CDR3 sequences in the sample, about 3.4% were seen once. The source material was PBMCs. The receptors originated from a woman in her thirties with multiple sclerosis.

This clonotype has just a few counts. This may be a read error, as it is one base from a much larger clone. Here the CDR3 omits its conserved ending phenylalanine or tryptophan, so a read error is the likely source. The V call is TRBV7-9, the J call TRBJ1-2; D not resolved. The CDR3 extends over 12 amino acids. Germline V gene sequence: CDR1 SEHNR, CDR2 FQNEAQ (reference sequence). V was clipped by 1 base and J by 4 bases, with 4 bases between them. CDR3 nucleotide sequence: TGTGCCAGCAGCTTAGATGCCTATGGCTACACCTGC. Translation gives CASSLDAYGYTC.

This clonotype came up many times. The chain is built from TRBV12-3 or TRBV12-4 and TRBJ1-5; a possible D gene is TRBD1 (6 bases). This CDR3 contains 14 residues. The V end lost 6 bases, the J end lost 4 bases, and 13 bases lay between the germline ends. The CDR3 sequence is CASSRTGTNQPQHF. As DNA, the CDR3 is TGTGCCAGCAGCCGCACCGGGACAAATCAGCCCCAGCATTTT.

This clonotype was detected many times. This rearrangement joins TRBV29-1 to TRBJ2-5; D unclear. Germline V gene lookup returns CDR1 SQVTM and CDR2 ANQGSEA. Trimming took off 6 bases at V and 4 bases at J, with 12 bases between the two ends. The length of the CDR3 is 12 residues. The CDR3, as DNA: TGCAGCGTGCAACAAGAAGGAGAGACCCAGTACTTC. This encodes CSVQQEGETQYF.

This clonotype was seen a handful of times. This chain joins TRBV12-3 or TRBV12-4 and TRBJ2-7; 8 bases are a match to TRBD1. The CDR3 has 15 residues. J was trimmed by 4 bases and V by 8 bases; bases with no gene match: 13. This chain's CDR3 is CASGKTGEHGYEQYF. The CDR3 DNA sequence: TGTGCCAGCGGGAAGACAGGGGAACACGGTTACGAGCAGTACTTC.

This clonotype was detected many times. CDR3 DNA: TGTGCCAGCAGACCTGGACTAGCGGAGAGCACAGATACGCAGTATTTT. Its translation: CASRPGLAESTDTQYF. This chain links TRBV2 with TRBJ2-3; 10 bases match TRBD2. The ends lost 6 bases at V and 0 bases at J; junction bases unmatched: 6. Germline V CDR1 and CDR2: SNHLY, FYNNEI. This CDR3 region has 16 residues.

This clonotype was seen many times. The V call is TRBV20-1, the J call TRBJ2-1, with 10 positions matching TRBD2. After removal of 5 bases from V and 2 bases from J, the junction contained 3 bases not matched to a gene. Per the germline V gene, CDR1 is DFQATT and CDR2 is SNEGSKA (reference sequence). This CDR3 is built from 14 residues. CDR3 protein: CSAEAGGAYNEQFF. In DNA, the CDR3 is TGCAGTGCTGAAGCGGGAGGGGCCTACAATGAGCAGTTCTTC.

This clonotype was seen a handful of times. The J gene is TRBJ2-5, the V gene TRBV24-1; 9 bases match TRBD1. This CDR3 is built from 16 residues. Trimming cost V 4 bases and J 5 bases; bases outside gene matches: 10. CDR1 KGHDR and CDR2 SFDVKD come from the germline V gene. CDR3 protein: CATSDSGQGRGETQYF. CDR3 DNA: TGTGCCACCAGTGACTCGGGACAGGGTCGGGGGGAGACCCAGTACTTC.

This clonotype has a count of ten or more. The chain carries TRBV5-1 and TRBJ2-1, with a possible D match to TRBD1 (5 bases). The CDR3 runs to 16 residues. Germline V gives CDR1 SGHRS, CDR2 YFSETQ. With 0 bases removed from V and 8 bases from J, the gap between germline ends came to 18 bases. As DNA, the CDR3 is TGCGCCAGCAGCTTGGAAGTGGGGCGTAAGTTCGATGAGCAGTTCTTC. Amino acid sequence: CASSLEVGRKFDEQFF.

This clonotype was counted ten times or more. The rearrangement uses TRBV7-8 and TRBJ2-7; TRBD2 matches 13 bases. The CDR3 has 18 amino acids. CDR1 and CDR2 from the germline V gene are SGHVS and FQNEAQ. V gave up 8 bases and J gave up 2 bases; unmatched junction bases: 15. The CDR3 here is CASGRGLTGTSGTYEQYF. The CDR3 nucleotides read TGTGCCAGCGGGAGGGGGTTAACCGGGACTAGCGGGACCTACGAGCAGTACTTC. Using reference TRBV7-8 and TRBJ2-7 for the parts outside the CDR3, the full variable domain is GAGVSQSPRYKVAKRGQDVALRCDPISGHVSLFWYQQALGQGPEFLTYFQNEAQLDKSGLPSDRFFAERPEGSVSTLKIQRTQQEDSAVYLCASGRGLTGTSGTYEQYFGPGTRLTVT.

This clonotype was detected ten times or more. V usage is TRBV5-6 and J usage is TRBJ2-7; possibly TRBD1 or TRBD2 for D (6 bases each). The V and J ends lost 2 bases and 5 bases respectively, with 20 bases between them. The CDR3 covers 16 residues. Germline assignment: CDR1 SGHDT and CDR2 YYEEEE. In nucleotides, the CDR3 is TGTGCCAGCAGCTTAGGGCGGGAAGGGGGTTACAACGAGCAGTACTTC. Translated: CASSLGREGGYNEQYF. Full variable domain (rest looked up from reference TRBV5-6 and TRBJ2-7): DAGVTQSPTHLIKTRGQQVTLRCSPKSGHDTVSWYQQALGQGPQFIFQYYEEEERQRGNFPDRFSGHQFPNYSSELNVNALLLGDSALYLCASSLGREGGYNEQYFGPGTRLTVT.

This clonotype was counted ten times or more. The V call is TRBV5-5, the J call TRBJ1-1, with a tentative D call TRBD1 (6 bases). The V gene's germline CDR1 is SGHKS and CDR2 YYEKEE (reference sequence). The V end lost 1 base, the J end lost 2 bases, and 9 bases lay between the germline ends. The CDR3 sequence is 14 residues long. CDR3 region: CASSLHGGNTEAFF. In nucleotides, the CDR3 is TGTGCCAGCAGCTTGCACGGGGGCAACACTGAAGCTTTCTTT.

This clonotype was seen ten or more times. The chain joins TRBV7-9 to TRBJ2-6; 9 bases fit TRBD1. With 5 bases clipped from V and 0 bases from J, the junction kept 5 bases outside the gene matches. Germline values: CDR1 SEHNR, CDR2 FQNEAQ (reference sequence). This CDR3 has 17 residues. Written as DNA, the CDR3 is TGTGCCAGCAGCCACGGACAGGGGAGCTCTGGGGCCAACGTCCTGACTTTC. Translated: CASSHGQGSSGANVLTF.

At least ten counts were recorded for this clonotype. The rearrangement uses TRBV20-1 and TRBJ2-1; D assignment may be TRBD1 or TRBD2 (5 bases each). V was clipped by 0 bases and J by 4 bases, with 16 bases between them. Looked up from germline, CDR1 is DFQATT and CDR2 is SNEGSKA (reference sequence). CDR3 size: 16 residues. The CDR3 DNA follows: TGCAGTGCTAGAGACTGGGACCAGGTAGTGTACAATGAGCAGTTCTTC. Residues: CSARDWDQVVYNEQFF.

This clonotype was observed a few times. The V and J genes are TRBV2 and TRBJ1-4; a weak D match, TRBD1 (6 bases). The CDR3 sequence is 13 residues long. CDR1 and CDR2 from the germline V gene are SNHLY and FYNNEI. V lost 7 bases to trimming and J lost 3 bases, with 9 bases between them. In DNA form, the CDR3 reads TGTGCCAGCACCGGACAGCCTAATGAAAAACTGTTTTTT. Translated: CASTGQPNEKLFF.

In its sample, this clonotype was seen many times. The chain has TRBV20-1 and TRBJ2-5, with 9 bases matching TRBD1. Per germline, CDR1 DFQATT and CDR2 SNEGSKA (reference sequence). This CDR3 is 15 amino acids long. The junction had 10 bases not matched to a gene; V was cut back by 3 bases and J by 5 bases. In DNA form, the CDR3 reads TGCAGTGCTAGGGTTCGGGACAGGGAATACGAGACCCAGTACTTC. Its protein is CSARVRDREYETQYF.

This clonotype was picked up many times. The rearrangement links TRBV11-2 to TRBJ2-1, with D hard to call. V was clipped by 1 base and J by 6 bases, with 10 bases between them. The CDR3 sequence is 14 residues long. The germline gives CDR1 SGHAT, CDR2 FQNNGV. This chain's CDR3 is CASSLAAVSNEQFF. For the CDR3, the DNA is TGTGCCAGCAGCTTAGCTGCAGTGAGCAATGAGCAGTTCTTC.

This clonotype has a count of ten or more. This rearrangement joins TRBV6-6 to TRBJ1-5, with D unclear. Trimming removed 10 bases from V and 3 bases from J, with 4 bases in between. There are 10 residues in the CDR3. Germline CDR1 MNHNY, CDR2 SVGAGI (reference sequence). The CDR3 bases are TGTGCCACCTCCAATCAGCCCCAGCATTTT. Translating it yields CATSNQPQHF.

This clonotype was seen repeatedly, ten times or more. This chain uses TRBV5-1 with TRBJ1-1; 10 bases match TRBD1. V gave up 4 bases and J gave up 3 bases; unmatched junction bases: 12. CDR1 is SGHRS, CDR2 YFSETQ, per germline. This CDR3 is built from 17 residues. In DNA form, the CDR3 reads TGCGCCAGCAGCAGGACAGGGGGAAACTCCTTGGACACTGAAGCTTTCTTT. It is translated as CASSRTGGNSLDTEAFF.

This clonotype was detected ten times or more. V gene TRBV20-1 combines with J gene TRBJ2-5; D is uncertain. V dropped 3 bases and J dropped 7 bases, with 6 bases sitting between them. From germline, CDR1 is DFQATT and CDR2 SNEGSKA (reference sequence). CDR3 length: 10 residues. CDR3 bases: TGCAGTGCTAGGCGTTTGACCCAGTACTTC. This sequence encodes CSARRLTQYF.

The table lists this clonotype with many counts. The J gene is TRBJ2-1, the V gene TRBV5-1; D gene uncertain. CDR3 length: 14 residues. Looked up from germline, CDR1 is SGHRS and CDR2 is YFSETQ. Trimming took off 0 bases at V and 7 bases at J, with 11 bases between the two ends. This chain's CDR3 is CASSLVLSTNEQFF. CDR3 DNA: TGCGCCAGCAGCTTGGTTTTATCAACTAATGAGCAGTTCTTC.

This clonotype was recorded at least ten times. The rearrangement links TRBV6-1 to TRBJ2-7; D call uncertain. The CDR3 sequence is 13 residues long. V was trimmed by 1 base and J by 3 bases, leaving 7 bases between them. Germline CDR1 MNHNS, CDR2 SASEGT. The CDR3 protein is CASSEGRNYEQYF. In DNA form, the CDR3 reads TGTGCCAGCAGTGAAGGAAGAAACTACGAGCAGTACTTC.

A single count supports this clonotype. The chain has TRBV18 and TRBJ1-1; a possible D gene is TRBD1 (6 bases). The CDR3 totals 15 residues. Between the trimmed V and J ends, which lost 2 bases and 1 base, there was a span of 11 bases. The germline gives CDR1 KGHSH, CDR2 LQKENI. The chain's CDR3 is CASSPLGTQNTEAFF. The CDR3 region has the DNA TGTGCCAGCTCACCATTGGGGACACAGAACACTGAAGCTTTCTTT.

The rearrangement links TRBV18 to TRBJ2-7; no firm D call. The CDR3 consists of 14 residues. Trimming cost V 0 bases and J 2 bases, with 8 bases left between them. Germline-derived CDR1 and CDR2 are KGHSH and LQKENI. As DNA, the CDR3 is TGTGCCAGCTCACCACCGGTCGGCCCCTACGAGCAGTACTTC. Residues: CASSPPVGPYEQYF. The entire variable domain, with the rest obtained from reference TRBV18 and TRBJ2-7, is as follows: NAGVMQNPRHLVRRRGQEARLRCSPMKGHSHVYWYRQLPEEGLKFMVYLQKENIIDESGMPKERFSAEFPKEGPSILRIQQVVRGDSAAYFCASSPPVGPYEQYFGPGTRLTVT.

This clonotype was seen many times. CDR3 region: CASSRTGRNTEAFF. The CDR3 DNA is TGTGCCAGCAGCCGGACAGGCCGGAACACTGAAGCTTTCTTT. The rearrangement joins TRBV5-6 to TRBJ1-1; 7 nucleotides match TRBD1. Germline V gives CDR1 SGHDT, CDR2 YYEEEE. The V and J ends lost 4 bases and 1 base, in that order; junction bases with no gene match: 4. This CDR3 has 14 amino acids.